A selection of T cell receptor beta chains follows, all from one sample in a study of CXCR3-negative and CXCR3-positive naive CD8 T cells. No DNA is given; TCRdb re-called the 5' RACE reads and lists each CDR3 protein once. The repertoire table contains 150,000 or so distinct CDR3 sequences. Material for sequencing was naive CXCR3+ CD8+ T cells from blood. These TCRs come from a human donor in good health. Some clones in this sample may be carry-over from other donors' samples. The CDR3 runs from the conserved cysteine through the conserved F or W.

cdr3_aa j_call v_call
CSVIAESYEQYF TRBJ2-7 TRBV29-1
CASSYAWGTGGFTNEKLFF TRBJ1-4 TRBV6-5
CASSLLQLDRALGELFF TRBJ2-2 TRBV28
CASSQAREPPMNEQYF TRBJ2-7 TRBV3-1
CASSLGGDEQFF TRBJ2-1 TRBV7-9
CASSLNHISLF TRBJ1-1 TRBV12-3/TRBV12-4
CAISDVGGETQYF TRBJ2-5 TRBV10-3
CSVLGLGGRDEQFF TRBJ2-1 TRBV29-1
CSVVWLAGPSLSYNEQFF TRBJ2-1 TRBV29-1
CSVSNWENYGYTF TRBJ1-2 TRBV29-1
CASKREEAVVCNQPQHF TRBJ1-5 TRBV27
CASSSTNEQYF TRBJ2-7 TRBV11-2
CSARAVNTEAFF TRBJ1-1 TRBV20-1
CASSLAGNHEQYF TRBJ2-7 TRBV12-3/TRBV12-4
CASSQETSGGTGELFF TRBJ2-2 TRBV4-2
CANSQWDDQETQYF TRBJ2-5 TRBV4-1
CASSYSTRGNEQYF TRBJ2-7 TRBV6-6
CASCDSGQYHNEQFF TRBJ2-1 TRBV7-9
CASSVSPFAGGQYEQYF TRBJ2-7 TRBV9
CASRTGTEAFF TRBJ1-1 TRBV5-1
CASSIGLHNEQLF TRBJ2-1 TRBV7-6
CASSLKTGGYEQYF TRBJ2-7 TRBV7-6
CSARGAGASYNEQFF TRBJ2-1 TRBV20-1
CASSQDVGAWNGELFF TRBJ2-2 TRBV14
CASSHGQINTEAFF TRBJ1-1 TRBV3-1
CASSFGGDNEQFF TRBJ2-1 TRBV7-3
CATQTKIAKNIQYF TRBJ2-4 TRBV2
CASSLGQGRLGEQYF TRBJ2-7 TRBV5-1
CASSFSGAPYNEQFF TRBJ2-1 TRBV28
CASSPPGGNTGELFF TRBJ2-2 TRBV3-1
CSVQGTYEQYF TRBJ2-7 TRBV29-1
CGTGRSYNEQFF TRBJ2-1 TRBV6-5
CASSVNMGELIF TRBJ2-1 TRBV9
CASTPRRQDNSYNEQFF TRBJ2-1 TRBV5-1
CASSQEKLAGYTGELFF TRBJ2-2 TRBV14
CASSPQRWAYEQYF TRBJ2-7 TRBV4-1
CASSSYTSSGNTIYF TRBJ1-3 TRBV13
CSARATGDRTYEQYF TRBJ2-7 TRBV20-1
CATSDNRDEAFF TRBJ1-1 TRBV24-1
CVSSGLVREFDTGELFF TRBJ2-2 TRBV2
CASSYDREKLFF TRBJ1-4 TRBV6-5
CASSSTFQQYF TRBJ2-3 TRBV27
CASSVAGYTGELFF TRBJ2-2 TRBV7-9
CASSFGRGYEQYF TRBJ2-7 TRBV12-3/TRBV12-4
CASTLKGPEQFF TRBJ2-1 TRBV12-3/TRBV12-4
CASSYSTSGGALNEQFF TRBJ2-1 TRBV6-5
CSVVSGSYEQYF TRBJ2-7 TRBV29-1